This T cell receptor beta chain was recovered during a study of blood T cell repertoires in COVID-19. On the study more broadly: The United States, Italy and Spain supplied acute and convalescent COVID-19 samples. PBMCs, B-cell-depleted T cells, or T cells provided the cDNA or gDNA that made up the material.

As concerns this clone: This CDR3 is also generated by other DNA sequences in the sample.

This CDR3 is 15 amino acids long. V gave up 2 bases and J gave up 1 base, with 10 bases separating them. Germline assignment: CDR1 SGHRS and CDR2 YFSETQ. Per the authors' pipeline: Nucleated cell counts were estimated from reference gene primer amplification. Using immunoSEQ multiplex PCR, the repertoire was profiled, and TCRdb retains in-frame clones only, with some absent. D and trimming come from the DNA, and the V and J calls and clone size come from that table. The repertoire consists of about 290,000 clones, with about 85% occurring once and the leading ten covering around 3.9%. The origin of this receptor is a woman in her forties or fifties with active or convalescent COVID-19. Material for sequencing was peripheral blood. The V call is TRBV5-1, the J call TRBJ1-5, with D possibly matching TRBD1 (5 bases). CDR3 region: CASSLVPGSNQPQHF. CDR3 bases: TGCGCCAGCAGCTTAGTTCCAGGGAGCAATCAGCCCCAGCATTTT.